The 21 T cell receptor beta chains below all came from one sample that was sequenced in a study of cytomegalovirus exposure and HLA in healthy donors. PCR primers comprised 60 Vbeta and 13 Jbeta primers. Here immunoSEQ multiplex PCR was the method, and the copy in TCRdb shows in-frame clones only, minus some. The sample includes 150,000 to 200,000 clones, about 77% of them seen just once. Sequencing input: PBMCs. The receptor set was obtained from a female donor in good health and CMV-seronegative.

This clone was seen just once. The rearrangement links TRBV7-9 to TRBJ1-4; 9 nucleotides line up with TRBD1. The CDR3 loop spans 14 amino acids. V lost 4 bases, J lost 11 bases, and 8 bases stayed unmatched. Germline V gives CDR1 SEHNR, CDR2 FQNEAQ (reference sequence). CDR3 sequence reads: CASSSGTGREKLFF. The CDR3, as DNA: TGTGCCAGCAGCTCCGGGACAGGGAGGGAGAAACTGTTTTTT. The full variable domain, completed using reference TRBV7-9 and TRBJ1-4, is DTGVSQNPRHKITKRGQNVTFRCDPISEHNRLYWYRQTLGQGPEFLTYFQNEAQLEKSRLLSDRFSAERPKGSFSTLEIQRTEQGDSAMYLCASSSGTGREKLFFGSGTQLSVL.

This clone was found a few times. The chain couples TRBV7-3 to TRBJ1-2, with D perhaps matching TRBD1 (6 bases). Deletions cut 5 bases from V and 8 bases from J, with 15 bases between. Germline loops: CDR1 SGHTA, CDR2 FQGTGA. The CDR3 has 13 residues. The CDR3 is CASSKTGFGGYTF. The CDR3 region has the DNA TGTGCCAGCAGCAAGACAGGTTTCGGGGGCTACACCTTC.

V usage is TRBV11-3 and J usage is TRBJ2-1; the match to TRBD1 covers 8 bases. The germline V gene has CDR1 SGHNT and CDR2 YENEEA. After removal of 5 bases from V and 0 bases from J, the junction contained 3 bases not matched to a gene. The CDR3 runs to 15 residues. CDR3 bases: TGTGCCAGCAGCCTTACAGGGGGCTCCTACAATGAGCAGTTCTTC. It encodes CASSLTGGSYNEQFF.

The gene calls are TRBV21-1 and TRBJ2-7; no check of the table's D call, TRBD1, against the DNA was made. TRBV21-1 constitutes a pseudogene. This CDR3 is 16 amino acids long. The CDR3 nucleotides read TGTGCCAGCAGCAAAAAGAGGGGGACCGTCTCCTACGAGCAGTACTTC. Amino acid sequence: CASSKKRGTVSYEQYF.

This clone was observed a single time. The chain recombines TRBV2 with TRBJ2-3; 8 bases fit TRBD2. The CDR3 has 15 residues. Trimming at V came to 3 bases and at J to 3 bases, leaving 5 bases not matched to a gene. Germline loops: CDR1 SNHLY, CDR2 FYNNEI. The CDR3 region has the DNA TGTGCCAGCAGTGATTTAGCGGGGCCAACAGATACGCAGTATTTT. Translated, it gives CASSDLAGPTDTQYF.

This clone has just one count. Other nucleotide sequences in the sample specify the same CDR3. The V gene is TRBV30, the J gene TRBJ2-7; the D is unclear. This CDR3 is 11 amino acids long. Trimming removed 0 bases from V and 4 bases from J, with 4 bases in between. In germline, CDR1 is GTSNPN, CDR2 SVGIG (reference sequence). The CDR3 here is CAWSVLYEQYF. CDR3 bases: TGTGCCTGGAGTGTACTATACGAGCAGTACTTC. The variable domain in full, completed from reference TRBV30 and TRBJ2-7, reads SQTIHQWPATLVQPVGSPLSLECTVEGTSNPNLYWYRQAAGRGLQLLFYSVGIGQISSEVPQNLSASRPQDRQFILSSKKLLLSDSGFYLCAWSVLYEQYFGPGTRLTVT.

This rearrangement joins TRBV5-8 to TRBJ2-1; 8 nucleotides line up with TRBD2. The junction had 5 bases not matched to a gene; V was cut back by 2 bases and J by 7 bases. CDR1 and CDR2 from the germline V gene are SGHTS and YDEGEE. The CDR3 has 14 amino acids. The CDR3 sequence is CASSLKRELNEQFF. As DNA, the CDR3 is TGTGCCAGCAGCTTAAAGCGGGAGTTAAATGAGCAGTTCTTC.

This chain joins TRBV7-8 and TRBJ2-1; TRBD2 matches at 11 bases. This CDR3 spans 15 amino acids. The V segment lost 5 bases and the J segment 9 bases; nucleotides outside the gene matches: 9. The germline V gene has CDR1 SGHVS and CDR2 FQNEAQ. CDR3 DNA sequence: TGTGCCAGCAGCAAACAGACTAGCGGGAAAGTTGAGCAGTTCTTC. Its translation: CASSKQTSGKVEQFF. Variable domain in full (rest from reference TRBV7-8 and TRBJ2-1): GAGVSQSPRYKVAKRGQDVALRCDPISGHVSLFWYQQALGQGPEFLTYFQNEAQLDKSGLPSDRFFAERPEGSVSTLKIQRTQQEDSAVYLCASSKQTSGKVEQFFGPGTRLTVL.

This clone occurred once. CDR3 DNA: TGTGCCAGCAGTGATCGGGGTAGAGTTGAAGCTTTCTTT. Translating it yields CASSDRGRVEAFF. The chain couples TRBV2 to TRBJ1-1; D gene ambiguous. The germline CDR1 and CDR2 sequences are SNHLY and FYNNEI. Trimming took off 3 bases at V and 7 bases at J, with 12 bases between the two ends. The CDR3 length is 13 residues.

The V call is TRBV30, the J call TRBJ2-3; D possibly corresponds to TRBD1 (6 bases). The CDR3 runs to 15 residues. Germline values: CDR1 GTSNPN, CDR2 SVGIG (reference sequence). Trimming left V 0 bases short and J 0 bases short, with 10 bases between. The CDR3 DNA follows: TGTGCCTGGAGTGTACAGGGCGGGAGCACAGATACGCAGTATTTT. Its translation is CAWSVQGGSTDTQYF.

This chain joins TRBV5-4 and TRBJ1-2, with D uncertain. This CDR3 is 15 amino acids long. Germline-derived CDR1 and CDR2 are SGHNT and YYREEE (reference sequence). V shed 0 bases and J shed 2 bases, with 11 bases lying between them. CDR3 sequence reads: CASSLGGQVNYGYTF. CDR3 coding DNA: TGTGCCAGCAGCTTGGGCGGGCAGGTCAACTATGGCTACACCTTC.

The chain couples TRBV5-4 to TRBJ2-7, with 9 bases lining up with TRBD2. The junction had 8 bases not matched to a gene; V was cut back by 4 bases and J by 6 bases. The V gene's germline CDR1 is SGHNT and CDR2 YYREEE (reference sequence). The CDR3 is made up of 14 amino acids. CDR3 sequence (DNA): TGTGCCAGCAGCCCGGGACTAGCCGCGGCCGAGCAGTACTTC. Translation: CASSPGLAAAEQYF.

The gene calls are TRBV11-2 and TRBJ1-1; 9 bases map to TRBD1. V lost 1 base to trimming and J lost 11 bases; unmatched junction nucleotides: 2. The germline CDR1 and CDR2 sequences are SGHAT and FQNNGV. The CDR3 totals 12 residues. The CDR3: CASSLAGQGAFF. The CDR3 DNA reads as TGTGCCAGCAGCTTAGCTGGACAGGGGGCTTTCTTT. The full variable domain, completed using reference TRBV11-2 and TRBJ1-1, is EAGVAQSPRYKIIEKRQSVAFWCNPISGHATLYWYQQILGQGPKLLIQFQNNGVVDDSQLPKDRFSAERLKGVDSTLKIQPAKLEDSAVYLCASSLAGQGAFFGQGTRLTVV.

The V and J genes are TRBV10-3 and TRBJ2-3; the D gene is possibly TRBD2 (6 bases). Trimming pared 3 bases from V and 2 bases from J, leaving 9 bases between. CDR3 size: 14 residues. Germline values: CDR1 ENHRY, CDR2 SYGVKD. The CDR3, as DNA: TGTGCCATCAGTGAAGCGGGCCTCACAGATACGCAGTATTTT. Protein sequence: CAISEAGLTDTQYF.

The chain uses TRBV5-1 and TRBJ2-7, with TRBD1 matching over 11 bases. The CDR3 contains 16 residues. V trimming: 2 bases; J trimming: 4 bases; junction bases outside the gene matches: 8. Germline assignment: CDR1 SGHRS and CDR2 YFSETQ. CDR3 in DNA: TGCGCCAGCAGCTTTGGACAGGGGGCGCGAGGGTACGAGCAGTACTTC. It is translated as CASSFGQGARGYEQYF.

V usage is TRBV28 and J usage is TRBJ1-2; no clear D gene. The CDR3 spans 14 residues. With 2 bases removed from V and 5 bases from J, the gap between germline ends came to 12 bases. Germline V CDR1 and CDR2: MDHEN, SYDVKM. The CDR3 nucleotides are TGTGCCAGCAGTTTAGGGGAGGTCCTTTATGGCTACACCTTC. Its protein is CASSLGEVLYGYTF.

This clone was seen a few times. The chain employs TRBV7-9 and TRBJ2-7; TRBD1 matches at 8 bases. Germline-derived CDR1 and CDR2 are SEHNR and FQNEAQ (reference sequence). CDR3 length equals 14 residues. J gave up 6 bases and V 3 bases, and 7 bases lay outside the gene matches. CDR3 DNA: TGTGCCAGCAGCTTGCACCAGGGGGCTTCCGAGCAGTACTTC. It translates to CASSLHQGASEQYF.

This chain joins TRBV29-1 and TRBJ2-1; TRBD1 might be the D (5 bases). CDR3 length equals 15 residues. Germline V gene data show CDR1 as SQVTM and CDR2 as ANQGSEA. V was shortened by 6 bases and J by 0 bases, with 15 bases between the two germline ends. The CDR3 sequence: CSVDQGSSSYNEQFF. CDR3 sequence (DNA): TGCAGCGTGGATCAGGGTTCTAGCTCCTACAATGAGCAGTTCTTC.

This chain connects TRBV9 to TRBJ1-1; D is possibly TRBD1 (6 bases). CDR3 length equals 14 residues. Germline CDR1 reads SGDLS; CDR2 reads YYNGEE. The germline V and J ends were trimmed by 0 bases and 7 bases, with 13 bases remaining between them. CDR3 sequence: CASSVGAGAGEAFF. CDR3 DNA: TGTGCCAGCAGCGTAGGAGCGGGGGCGGGTGAAGCTTTCTTT.

The CDR3 spells CASSSQGTVQEQFF. CDR3 nucleotides: TGTGCCAGCAGCTCCCAGGGGACGGTGCAGGAGCAGTTCTTC. The chain is built from TRBV7-3 and TRBJ2-1; maybe TRBD1 (6 bases). The germline gives CDR1 SGHTA, CDR2 FQGTGA. This CDR3 has 14 residues. V was shortened by 4 bases and J by 10 bases, with 17 bases between the two germline ends. Drawing the rest from reference TRBV7-3 and TRBJ2-1, the complete variable domain is GAGVSQTPSNKVTEKGKYVELRCDPISGHTALYWYRQSLGQGPEFLIYFQGTGAADDSGLPNDRFFAVRPEGSVSTLKIQRTERGDSAVYLCASSSQGTVQEQFFGPGTRLTVL.

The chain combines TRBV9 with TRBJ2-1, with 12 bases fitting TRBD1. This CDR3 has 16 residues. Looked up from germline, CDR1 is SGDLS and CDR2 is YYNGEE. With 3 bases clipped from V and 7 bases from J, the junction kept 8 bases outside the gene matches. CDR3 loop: CASSGDRDRGRNEQFF. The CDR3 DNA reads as TGTGCCAGCAGCGGGGACCGGGACAGGGGGCGGAATGAGCAGTTCTTC.